The subject of this entry is one T cell receptor beta chain. Its cognate antigen is unknown. The entry originates in a study of TIL therapy for anti-PD-1-resistant metastatic lung cancer. Study summary: Tumor harvest preceded PD-1/PD-L1 blockade, followed by nivolumab treatment.

Indicated time point: pre-treatment sample, taken before nivolumab and TIL therapy. Sequencing used immunoSEQ v3. Sequenced by immunoSEQ multiplex PCR; TCRdb stores in-frame clones only, minus some. There are about 60,000 clones in the sample; around 63% occur only once, and around 6.1% lies in the top ten. Study results and caveats: After infusion, TIL clonotypes partly replaced peripheral T cells and declined over months.

CDR1 and CDR2 from the germline V gene are SGHDT and YYEEEE. The CDR3 spans 14 residues. The J segment lost 4 bases and the V segment lost 3 bases, leaving 4 bases of the junction unmatched. The chain carries TRBV5-6 and TRBJ2-7; 10 nucleotides agree with TRBD1. The material sequenced was blood, taken at baseline. This sequence was found in a person between 25 and 80 years old with non-small cell lung cancer. The CDR3 DNA reads as TGTGCCAGCAGCTCGGGGACAGGGGTTTACGAGCAGTACTTC. It yields the protein CASSSGTGVYEQYF.